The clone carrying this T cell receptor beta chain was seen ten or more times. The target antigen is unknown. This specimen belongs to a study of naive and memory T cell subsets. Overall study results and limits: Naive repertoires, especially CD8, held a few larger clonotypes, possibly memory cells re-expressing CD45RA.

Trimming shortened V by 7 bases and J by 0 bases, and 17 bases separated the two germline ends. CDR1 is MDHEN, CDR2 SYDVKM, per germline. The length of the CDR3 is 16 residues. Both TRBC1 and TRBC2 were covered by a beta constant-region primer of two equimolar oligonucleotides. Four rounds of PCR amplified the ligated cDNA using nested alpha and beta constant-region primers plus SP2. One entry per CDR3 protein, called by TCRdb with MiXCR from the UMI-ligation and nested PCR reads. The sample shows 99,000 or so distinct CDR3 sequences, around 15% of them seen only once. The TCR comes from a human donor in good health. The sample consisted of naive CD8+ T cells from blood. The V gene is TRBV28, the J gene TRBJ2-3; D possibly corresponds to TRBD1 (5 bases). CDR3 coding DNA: TGTGCCAGCACGCCGACAGAGCTTTCTAGCACAGATACGCAGTATTTT. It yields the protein CASTPTELSSTDTQYF.